The rows below give T cell receptor beta chains drawn from one sample of a study of blood T cell repertoires in COVID-19. TCRdb's copy holds only in-frame clones and misses some; the assay was immunoSEQ multiplex PCR. The table has 90,000 to 120,000 clones, approximately 92% seen once. Sequenced: peripheral blood. These receptors were taken from a woman over 75 with acute or convalescent COVID-19. The CDR3 runs from the conserved cysteine through the conserved F or W. Each record gives: J gene, V gene, clone size, D gene, CDR3 DNA, CDR3 protein. A D gene is named only where the DNA matches it firmly. Size is omitted from some rows. Given values are once, few, many or a class for expanded clones.

>TRBJ2-4|TRBV7-2|.|TRBD1
TGTGCCAGCAACTTAGGTAGAGGGGGCATGAACATTCAGTACTTC
CASNLGRGGMNIQYF
>TRBJ2-1|TRBV18|.|.
TGTGCCAGCTCTCTCCTAGGAATGTCCTACAATGAGCAGTTCTTC
CASSLLGMSYNEQFF
>TRBJ2-7|TRBV13|.|TRBD1
TGTGCCAGCAGCTCGGGACAGGCCTACTACGAGCAGTACTTC
CASSSGQAYYEQYF
>TRBJ2-3|TRBV10-1|.|TRBD2
TGCGCCAGCAGTGAAGAGGGACTAAGGGCCGGCACAGATACGCAGTATTTT
CASSEEGLRAGTDTQYF
>TRBJ1-2|TRBV9|.|.
TGTGCCAGCAGCGTAGCGGCCTCCCTAGGGGGCTATGGCTACACCTTC
CASSVAASLGGYGYTF
>TRBJ2-2|TRBV6-6|.|.
TGTGCCAGCTTACCCCCGGGGTCCGGGGAGCTGTTTTTT
CASLPPGSGELFF
>TRBJ2-5|TRBV18|.|TRBD1
TGTGCCAGCTCACCACGCGACAGGGGAGAGACCCAGTACTTC
CASSPRDRGETQYF
>TRBJ2-5|TRBV10-3|.|TRBD2
TGTGCCATCAGAGCAGCGGGGAAAGAGACCCAGTACTTC
CAIRAAGKETQYF
>TRBJ1-3|TRBV28|few|TRBD1
TGTGCCAGCAGGCGACAGGGGGCGGGTGGAAACACCATATATTTT
CASRRQGAGGNTIYF
>TRBJ2-5|TRBV7-2|.|TRBD2
TGTGCCAGCAGCTTAGTTGCTAGCGGGGGCGCGGAGACCCAGTACTTC
CASSLVASGGAETQYF
>TRBJ2-7|TRBV6-1|.|.
TGTGCCAGCAGTGAAGCGGGGGGTTTCCTCGAGCAGTACTTC
CASSEAGGFLEQYF
>TRBJ2-3|TRBV5-5|.|.
TGTGCCAGCAGCTTCGGTCTCACAGATACGCAGTATTTT
CASSFGLTDTQYF
>TRBJ2-4|TRBV19|.|TRBD1
TGTGCCAGTAGTACGGGACAGGTGGTAGCCAAAAACATTCAGTACTTC
CASSTGQVVAKNIQYF
>TRBJ1-5|TRBV24-1|.|TRBD1
TGTGCCACCTACAACCCGGACAGGGGGCGCGGTCAGCCCCAGCATTTT
CATYNPDRGRGQPQHF
>TRBJ1-1|TRBV28|.|.
TGTGCCAGCAAGGGGAGGGCTTGGACATCCGAAGCTTTCTTT
CASKGRAWTSEAFF
>TRBJ2-3|TRBV5-1|.|TRBD1
TGCGCCAGCAGCTTGGCCGGCCAGGGGGTAGATACGCAGTATTTT
CASSLAGQGVDTQYF
>TRBJ1-4|TRBV20-1|.|TRBD1
TGCAGTGCCAGGACAGGGGGAAAACTGTTTTTT
CSARTGGKLFF
>TRBJ2-7|TRBV5-5|once|.
TGTGCCAGCAGCCTAGGTATCGGTTCCTACGAGCAGTACTTC
CASSLGIGSYEQYF
>TRBJ1-1|TRBV5-1|.|TRBD1
TGCGCCAGCAGCTTGGTGACAGGGGGGTCGAACACTGAAGCTTTCTTT
CASSLVTGGSNTEAFF
>TRBJ2-7|TRBV7-3|.|TRBD1
TGTGCCAGCAGCTTAGGTTCGGGACAGCCCTACGAGCAGTACTTC
CASSLGSGQPYEQYF
>TRBJ1-2|TRBV5-4|.|.
TGTGCCAGCAGGATGATTGCGGGGGATGGCTACACCTTC
CASRMIAGDGYTF
>TRBJ2-1|TRBV7-9|.|TRBD2
TGTGCCAGCAGCCCTTCGGCGGGGGGGTTGAATGAGCAGTTCTTC
CASSPSAGGLNEQFF
>TRBJ2-3|TRBV27|.|TRBD2
TGTGCCAGCAGTTTTTCGAGCGGGGGGACAGATACGCAGTATTTT
CASSFSSGGTDTQYF
>TRBJ1-5|TRBV6-2/TRBV6-3|once|TRBD1
TGTGCCAGCAGCCTAACGGGGTACAGGGGAGATAGCAATCAGCCCCAGCATTTT
CASSLTGYRGDSNQPQHF
>TRBJ2-1|TRBV7-8|once|TRBD2
TGTGCCAGCAGCTTAGAACTAGCGGGGGTCACAAAGGTTGAGCAGTTCTTC
CASSLELAGVTKVEQFF
>TRBJ2-2|TRBV29-1|.|.
TGCAGCGTTGCCGAGCTAGTCCCCGGGGAGCTGTTTTTT
CSVAELVPGELFF
>TRBJ1-2|TRBV11-3|.|.
TGTGCTAAGCCTTCCCCCGGGGAATCCCTGGATGGCTACACCTTC
CAKPSPGESLDGYTF
>TRBJ1-1|TRBV7-9|.|.
TGTGCCACGGAGGTTGGTGGTACTGAAGCTTTCTTT
CATEVGGTEAFF